This passage covers 27 T cell receptor beta chains from one sample sequenced in a study of early T cells in non-severe SARS-CoV-2 infection. TCRdb redid the calling of the 5' RACE reads with MiXCR, one entry per CDR3 protein. The table records about 25,000 distinct CDR3 sequences, roughly 4% of them present only once. Specimen: whole blood. These receptors were taken from an adult who was a healthcare worker with PCR-confirmed SARS-CoV-2 infection or an uninfected control (not recorded which).

This clonotype has at least ten counts. V gene TRBV7-9 combines with J gene TRBJ2-3; 8 positions agree with TRBD2. Germline lookup yields CDR1 SEHNR and CDR2 FQNEAQ (reference sequence). Germline trimming cut 2 bases from V and 3 bases from J; bases unmatched to any gene: 1. The CDR3 totals 14 residues. The CDR3 is CASSLSGSTDTQYF. The CDR3 DNA follows: TGTGCCAGCAGCTTAAGCGGGAGTACAGATACGCAGTATTTT.

There are many counts of this clonotype. The chain is built from TRBV30 and TRBJ1-1; a weak D match, TRBD1 (5 bases). The CDR3 covers 12 residues. Between the trimmed V and J ends, which lost 2 bases and 3 bases, there was a span of 7 bases. Germline CDR1 GTSNPN, CDR2 SVGIG (reference sequence). The CDR3 region is CAWSSRDTEAFF. CDR3 nucleotide sequence: TGTGCCTGGAGTTCCAGGGACACTGAAGCTTTCTTT. The full variable domain, its missing parts supplied by reference TRBV30 and TRBJ1-1, is SQTIHQWPATLVQPVGSPLSLECTVEGTSNPNLYWYRQAAGRGLQLLFYSVGIGQISSEVPQNLSASRPQDRQFILSSKKLLLSDSGFYLCAWSSRDTEAFFGQGTRLTVV.

This clonotype has ten or more counts. The chain carries TRBV14 and TRBJ2-1; 7 nucleotides match TRBD2. V gave up 4 bases and J gave up 6 bases; unmatched junction bases: 15. CDR3 size: 17 residues. Germline CDR1 is SGHDN and CDR2 is FVKESK. The DNA for the CDR3 is TGTGCCAGCAGCCTCAAGAAGCACCGACTAGCCGTCAATGAGCAGTTCTTC. This translates into CASSLKKHRLAVNEQFF.

This clonotype came up many times. V usage is TRBV3-1 and J usage is TRBJ2-6; D remains unclear. V lost 1 base and J lost 4, with 17 bases in between. The CDR3 is 18 amino acids. Germline V gene lookup returns CDR1 LGHDT and CDR2 YNNKEL (reference sequence). CDR3: CASSQVLHPPGGANVLTF. In nucleotides, the CDR3 is TGTGCCAGCAGCCAAGTCTTGCACCCTCCCGGCGGGGCCAACGTCCTGACTTTC. The full variable domain, completed using reference TRBV3-1 and TRBJ2-6, is DTAVSQTPKYLVTQMGNDKSIKCEQNLGHDTMYWYKQDSKKFLKIMFSYNNKELIINETVPNRFSPKSPDKAHLNLHINSLELGDSAVYFCASSQVLHPPGGANVLTFGAGSRLTVL.

This clonotype was observed many times. This rearrangement joins TRBV11-2 to TRBJ2-1, with TRBD2 as a possible D gene (6 bases). CDR1 and CDR2 from the germline V gene are SGHAT and FQNNGV. Trimming took 4 bases from V and 2 from J, leaving 18 bases between them. This CDR3 comprises 17 residues. The CDR3 protein is CASSYRGIMPPYNEQFF. For the CDR3, the DNA is TGTGCCAGCAGCTACCGCGGGATTATGCCCCCCTACAATGAGCAGTTCTTC.

This clonotype was picked up a small number of times. The gene calls are TRBV7-2 and TRBJ1-1; no firm D call. Germline loops: CDR1 SGHTA, CDR2 FQGNSA. V lost 3 bases and J 4 bases, leaving 15 bases between the germline ends. CDR3 size: 15 residues. CDR3 sequence (DNA): TGTGCCAGCAGCTTGGACGGAGATAGGCTCACTGAAGCTTTCTTT. Translation gives CASSLDGDRLTEAFF. The full variable domain, its missing parts supplied by reference TRBV7-2 and TRBJ1-1, is GAGVSQSPSNKVTEKGKDVELRCDPISGHTALYWYRQSLGQGLEFLIYFQGNSAPDKSGLPSDRFSAERTGGSVSTLTIQRTQQEDSAVYLCASSLDGDRLTEAFFGQGTRLTVV.

This clonotype was recorded a few times. The chain is built from TRBV18 and TRBJ2-1, with 7 bases lining up with TRBD2. Germline values: CDR1 KGHSH, CDR2 LQKENI. The CDR3 spans 14 residues. V lost 3 bases to trimming and J lost 5 bases; unmatched junction nucleotides: 4. This chain's CDR3 is CASSPKAGDNEQFF. The CDR3 DNA sequence: TGTGCCAGCTCACCCAAGGCGGGAGACAATGAGCAGTTCTTC.

Within the sample, this clonotype is medium-sized. The chain is built from TRBV20-1 and TRBJ1-6; no firm D call. The V end was cut by 6 bases, the J end by 5 bases, with 20 bases between. The CDR3 covers 16 residues. Germline V gene lookup returns CDR1 DFQATT and CDR2 SNEGSKA (reference sequence). The CDR3 DNA reads TGCAGTGCGGCGGACCTCGGAGGTGGAAATAATTCACCCCTCCACTTT. Translated, it gives CSAADLGGGNNSPLHF.

This clonotype appeared many times. The CDR3 sequence: CASSLRTGLVNGYTF. The CDR3, as DNA: TGTGCCAGCAGCCTACGGACAGGGCTAGTCAATGGCTACACCTTC. The V and J genes are TRBV9 and TRBJ1-2, with 8 bases that match TRBD1. V lost 4 bases to trimming and J lost 6 bases; unmatched junction nucleotides: 11. The CDR3 is 15 residues long. Germline assignment: CDR1 SGDLS and CDR2 YYNGEE.

This clonotype is medium-sized (0.01 to 0.1%). J is TRBJ2-7 and V is TRBV6-2 or TRBV6-3; tentatively, D is TRBD1 or TRBD2 (5 bases each). With 4 bases removed from V and 6 bases from J, the gap between germline ends came to 10 bases. The CDR3 consists of 12 residues. The V gene's germline CDR1 is MNHEY and CDR2 SVGEGT. The CDR3 loop reads CASSSGRIEQYF. The CDR3 DNA reads as TGTGCCAGCAGTTCGGGACGGATCGAGCAGTACTTC.

This rearrangement joins TRBV7-9 to TRBJ1-2; D call uncertain. Germline CDR1 is SEHNR and CDR2 is FQNEAQ (reference sequence). The CDR3 is made up of 13 amino acids. Trimming removed 0 bases from V and 8 bases from J, with 10 bases in between. CDR3 coding DNA: TGTGCCAGCAGCTTAGCTCTGGGGTACGGCTACACCTTC. It is translated as CASSLALGYGYTF.

A few counts support this clonotype. This chain links TRBV7-3 with TRBJ2-5, with D perhaps matching TRBD1 (6 bases). The CDR3 contains 12 residues. Between the trimmed V and J ends, which lost 5 bases and 5 bases, there was a span of 9 bases. CDR1 SGHTA and CDR2 FQGTGA come from the germline V gene. Here the CDR3 DNA reads TGTGCCAGCAGCCCTGACAGGGAGACCCAGTACTTC. Translated, it gives CASSPDRETQYF.

This clonotype was found many times. The chain combines TRBV6-5 with TRBJ2-7, with TRBD1 as a possible D gene (5 bases). V shed 6 bases and J shed 3 bases, with 9 bases lying between them. The CDR3 consists of 12 residues. Germline values: CDR1 MNHEY, CDR2 SVGAGI. The CDR3 here is CASRTVHYEQYF. The CDR3 nucleotides are TGTGCCAGCAGGACAGTTCACTACGAGCAGTACTTC.

This clonotype was found many times. The V gene is TRBV9, the J gene TRBJ1-6; 7 nucleotides match TRBD1. Germline V gene sequence: CDR1 SGDLS, CDR2 YYNGEE. The V segment lost 3 bases and the J segment 14 bases; nucleotides outside the gene matches: 11. This CDR3 is 14 amino acids long. Here the CDR3 reads CASSEGQPGGTLHF. DNA for the CDR3: TGTGCCAGCAGCGAGGGACAGCCCGGGGGGACCCTCCACTTT. Full variable domain (rest looked up from reference TRBV9 and TRBJ1-6): DSGVTQTPKHLITATGQRVTLRCSPRSGDLSVYWYQQSLDQGLQFLIQYYNGEERAKGNILERFSAQQFPDLHSELNLSSLELGDSALYFCASSEGQPGGTLHFGNGTRLTVT.

The chain recombines TRBV6-1 with TRBJ2-3; TRBD2 matches at 11 bases. The CDR3 has 15 residues. J lost 6 bases, V lost 4 bases, and 6 bases had no gene match. Per the germline V gene, CDR1 is MNHNS and CDR2 is SASEGT. CDR3 protein: CASSVTSGMPDTQYF. In nucleotides, the CDR3 is TGTGCCAGCAGTGTGACTAGCGGGATGCCTGATACGCAGTATTTT.

The CDR3 here is CASTPWGINTGELFF. The CDR3 bases are TGTGCCAGCACCCCGTGGGGTATCAACACCGGGGAGCTGTTTTTT. V is TRBV11-2 and J is TRBJ2-2; D gene uncertain. Per the germline V gene, CDR1 is SGHAT and CDR2 is FQNNGV. The CDR3 sequence is 15 residues long. Trimming pared 7 bases from V and 2 bases from J, leaving 14 bases between. The full variable domain, completed using reference TRBV11-2 and TRBJ2-2, is EAGVAQSPRYKIIEKRQSVAFWCNPISGHATLYWYQQILGQGPKLLIQFQNNGVVDDSQLPKDRFSAERLKGVDSTLKIQPAKLEDSAVYLCASTPWGINTGELFFGEGSRLTVL.

At least ten counts were recorded for this clonotype. The J gene is TRBJ1-4, the V gene TRBV6-6, with 8 bases that match TRBD1. V shed 7 bases, J shed 7 bases, and the junction held 8 bases outside the gene matches. This CDR3 has 14 residues. Germline CDR1 and CDR2: MNHNY and SVGAGI (reference sequence). Written as DNA, the CDR3 is TGTGCCAGCAACGTACAGGGGGAGAGTGAAAAACTGTTTTTT. It specifies CASNVQGESEKLFF.

This clonotype has a count of ten or more. V gene TRBV7-8 combines with J gene TRBJ2-3; 8 bases line up with TRBD1. The germline gives CDR1 SGHVS, CDR2 FQNEAQ. CDR3 length equals 17 residues. V shed 5 bases and J 4 bases; nucleotides not matched to a gene: 14. The CDR3 coding sequence is TGTGCCAGCAGCCTACGGCGGACAGGGTCGGTTTCAGATACGCAGTATTTT. It codes for CASSLRRTGSVSDTQYF.

The chain is built from TRBV24-1 and TRBJ2-7; 7 nucleotides align to TRBD1. This CDR3 has 13 residues. V lost 5 bases to trimming and J lost 3 bases; unmatched junction nucleotides: 3. CDR1 KGHDR and CDR2 SFDVKD come from the germline V gene. The DNA of the CDR3 is TGTGCCACCAGTGGGGACAGCTTCTACGAGCAGTACTTC. Its protein is CATSGDSFYEQYF.

This clonotype was counted a few times. The V and J genes are TRBV28 and TRBJ2-7; D may match TRBD1 or TRBD2 (5 bases each). The CDR3 loop spans 17 amino acids. V lost 4 bases and J 2 bases, leaving 21 bases between the germline ends. Germline CDR1 and CDR2: MDHEN and SYDVKM. CDR3 residues: CASSSRRRGPSPYEQYF. The CDR3 coding sequence is TGTGCCAGCAGTTCCCGCCGACGGGGACCCTCCCCCTACGAGCAGTACTTC.

This clonotype was counted ten times or more. The chain carries TRBV20-1 and TRBJ2-3, with 12 bases identical to TRBD2. In germline, CDR1 is DFQATT, CDR2 SNEGSKA (reference sequence). This CDR3 has 14 residues. The V gene end was trimmed by 4 bases and the J gene end by 1 base; junction bases not matched to a gene: 0. The CDR3, as DNA: TGCAGTGCTACTAGCGGGAGGGGCACAGATACGCAGTATTTT. Amino acids: CSATSGRGTDTQYF.

This clonotype was counted at least ten times. V gene TRBV7-9 combines with J gene TRBJ2-7, with 8 bases that match TRBD1. This CDR3 has 16 residues. With V trimmed by 0 bases and J by 3 bases, 7 bases remained unmatched. CDR1 is SEHNR, CDR2 FQNEAQ, per germline (reference sequence). The CDR3 sequence: CASSLALGQVYYEQYF. The CDR3 nucleotides read TGTGCCAGCAGCTTAGCGCTGGGACAGGTCTACTACGAGCAGTACTTC.

The sample holds many counts of this clonotype. The genes are TRBV11-1 and TRBJ2-7; the D gene is possibly TRBD1 (5 bases). V gave up 1 base and J gave up 2 bases, with 9 bases separating them. CDR3 size: 14 residues. CDR1 is SGHAT, CDR2 FQDESV, per germline (reference sequence). CDR3 bases: TGTGCCAGCAGCTTAGATACAGGCCCCTACGAGCAGTACTTC. Its protein is CASSLDTGPYEQYF.

V is TRBV11-3 and J is TRBJ2-1; D remains ambiguous. The germline V gene encodes CDR1 SGHNT and CDR2 YENEEA. The ends were cut back, 1 base at V and 7 bases at J, with 8 bases in the middle. This CDR3 comprises 13 residues. The chain's CDR3 is CASSLGPLNEQFF. The CDR3 nucleotides read TGTGCCAGCAGCTTAGGGCCCCTGAATGAGCAGTTCTTC. Complete variable domain (other parts from reference TRBV11-3 and TRBJ2-1): EAGVVQSPRYKIIEKKQPVAFWCNPISGHNTLYWYLQNLGQGPELLIRYENEEAVDDSQLPKDRFSAERLKGVDSTLKIQPAELGDSAVYLCASSLGPLNEQFFGPGTRLTVL.

There are many counts of this clonotype. This chain connects TRBV6-1 to TRBJ2-3; 8 bases agree with TRBD1. The CDR3 consists of 15 residues. In germline, CDR1 is MNHNS, CDR2 SASEGT. With V trimmed by 5 bases and J by 3 bases, 7 bases remained unmatched. The CDR3 region has the DNA TGTGCCAGCAGTATCCGACAGGGGTGGACAGATACGCAGTATTTT. This sequence encodes CASSIRQGWTDTQYF.

This clonotype was counted at least ten times. V is TRBV7-2 and J is TRBJ1-5; no reliable D call. The germline gives CDR1 SGHTA, CDR2 FQGNSA. Trimming took off 6 bases at V and 8 bases at J, with 14 bases between the two ends. The length of the CDR3 is 13 residues. The CDR3 loop reads CASSRGISEPQHF. The CDR3 DNA reads as TGTGCCAGCAGTCGAGGGATCAGTGAGCCCCAGCATTTT.

This clonotype was seen repeatedly, ten times or more. The chain has TRBV4-2 and TRBJ2-2; weak D call: TRBD2 (6 bases). V lost 4 bases, J lost 3 bases, and 9 bases lay in between. Germline V gives CDR1 LGHNA, CDR2 YNFKEQ. The CDR3 has 14 residues. CDR3 region: CASSPSGDTGELFF. CDR3 bases: TGTGCCAGCAGCCCATCGGGGGACACCGGGGAGCTGTTTTTT.